This T cell receptor (beta chain) emerged from a study listed by TCRdb under 2016. To note about this clonotype: Its antigen is not yet known. The sample holds no much larger clone one base away, and base qualities are not on file.

V is shortened by 5 bases, J by 3 bases, and the region joining them spans 14 bases. Based on the germline V gene (reference sequence), the CDR1 and CDR2 sequences are DFQATT and SNEGSKA. Including the terminal cysteine and phenylalanine, the CDR3 comprises 13 residues. Kept here is only the CDR3 DNA, which spans 39 bases and is read in frame from base 1. Libraries were built with RT-PCR. Sequenced using an Illumina MiSeq. Using fastp trimming at Q25 and MiXCR clonotype assembly, TCRdb reanalyzed the public sequencing data and kept in-frame beta chains. Each entry is one CDR3 protein sequence, shown with its most common DNA and genes. The sample table lists hundreds of thousands of distinct CDR3 sequences, approximately 15% of them with a count of one. The biggest ten clones account for roughly 3.9% of the sample.

This clonotype was sampled from a female donor in good health, serving as a healthy control. The chain employs TRBV20-1 and TRBJ2-7; the D gene cannot be named for sure. The sequenced material came from memory CD4+ T cells from blood. The CDR3 reads CSALELGRYEQYF. The DNA sequence reads TGCAGTGCTCTAGAGTTAGGCCGCTACGAGCAGTACTTC.